The 18 T cell receptor beta chains reported below all come from one sample, sequenced in a study of cytomegalovirus exposure and HLA in healthy donors. PCR employed 60 Vbeta and 13 Jbeta primers. TCRdb's copy holds only in-frame clones and misses some; the assay was immunoSEQ multiplex PCR. The sample includes about 160,000 clones, 79% of them seen just once. Source material: PBMCs. These receptors were obtained from a man aged 35 to 55 in good health and CMV-seronegative.

The chain has TRBV2 and TRBJ2-3; TRBD1 agrees at 7 bases. This CDR3 comprises 12 residues. Germline CDR1 and CDR2: SNHLY and FYNNEI. Trimming took 7 bases from V and 5 from J; bases not matched to a gene: 3. The CDR3 region has the DNA TGTGCCAGCAAAAGACAGGGAGATACGCAGTATTTT. Its protein is CASKRQGDTQYF.

CDR3 sequence reads: CASSELGHVAYF. The DNA for the CDR3 is TGTGCCAGCAGTGAACTCGGACACGTGGCGTACTTC. V usage is TRBV6-1 and J usage is TRBJ2-7, with D possibly being TRBD1 (5 bases). Trimming took 2 bases from V and 12 from J, leaving 14 bases between them. Germline loops: CDR1 MNHNS, CDR2 SASEGT. CDR3 length: 12 residues.

The chain is built from TRBV7-9 and TRBJ1-2; D possibly corresponds to TRBD1 (5 bases). V gave up 8 bases and J gave up 5 bases, with 15 bases separating them. This CDR3 has 13 amino acids. Germline CDR1 reads SEHNR; CDR2 reads FQNEAQ (reference sequence). The CDR3 DNA sequence: TGTGCCAGCGCTCGGGGGGAGGATTATGGCTACACCTTC. This gives the protein CASARGEDYGYTF.

The chain is built from TRBV29-1 and TRBJ2-7, with 10 bases identical to TRBD2. The germline CDR1 and CDR2 sequences are SQVTM and ANQGSEA. J lost 5 bases, V lost 4 bases, and 5 bases had no gene match. The CDR3 sequence is 13 residues long. The CDR3 nucleotides are TGCAGCGTTGGGGCTAGCGGGAGTCACGAGCAGTACTTC. Protein sequence: CSVGASGSHEQYF.

The chain is built from TRBV18 and TRBJ2-7; a weak D match, TRBD1 (5 bases). The germline gives CDR1 KGHSH, CDR2 LQKENI. The CDR3 contains 16 residues. Trimming removed 2 bases at V and 2 bases at J, with 16 bases between. The CDR3 sequence: CASSPVQGSKPYEQYF. The CDR3 bases are TGTGCCAGCTCACCAGTTCAGGGCAGCAAACCCTACGAGCAGTACTTC. Drawing the rest from reference TRBV18 and TRBJ2-7, the complete variable domain is NAGVMQNPRHLVRRRGQEARLRCSPMKGHSHVYWYRQLPEEGLKFMVYLQKENIIDESGMPKERFSAEFPKEGPSILRIQQVVRGDSAAYFCASSPVQGSKPYEQYFGPGTRLTVT.

Comment on this clone: Other DNA sequences in the same sample also yield this CDR3. V gene TRBV6-5 combines with J gene TRBJ1-4, with a possible D match to TRBD1 (5 bases). Trimming removed 6 bases at V and 0 bases at J, with 11 bases between. Germline CDR1 is MNHEY and CDR2 is SVGAGI. The CDR3 consists of 15 residues. In DNA form, the CDR3 reads TGTGCCAGCAGCTCTCAGGGCGCAACTAATGAAAAACTGTTTTTT. Protein sequence: CASSSQGATNEKLFF.

This chain joins TRBV6-5 and TRBJ2-5; 8 bases align to TRBD1. The CDR3 length is 15 residues. Trimming took 5 bases from V and 5 from J; bases not matched to a gene: 10. CDR1 is MNHEY, CDR2 SVGAGI, per germline. For the CDR3, the DNA is TGTGCCAGCAGTCTAACCGGGACAGGAGGGGAGACCCAGTACTTC. It encodes CASSLTGTGGETQYF.

V is TRBV6-5 and J is TRBJ1-1; unclear D gene. Germline CDR1 is MNHEY and CDR2 is SVGAGI. The CDR3 runs 14 residues. Trimming cost V 4 bases and J 0 bases, with 9 bases left between them. CDR3 DNA: TGTGCCAGCAGTTCCCCACTGATGAACACTGAAGCTTTCTTT. It yields the protein CASSSPLMNTEAFF.

About this clone: A read error may produce the germline difference seen at one junction end. The chain couples TRBV5-4 to TRBJ2-6, with TRBD1 identical over 10 bases. CDR1 is SGHNT, CDR2 YYREEE, per germline (reference sequence). CDR3 length: 15 amino acids. The CDR3 here is CASSGDRGFGNGLTF. The CDR3 DNA reads as TGTGCCAGCAGCGGGGACAGGGGTTTTGGAAACGGCCTGACTTTC.

The rearrangement links TRBV6-1 to TRBJ2-1; D is unclear. The CDR3 has 14 amino acids. Germline V gives CDR1 MNHNS, CDR2 SASEGT. V gave up 8 bases and J gave up 5 bases, with 16 bases separating them. The CDR3 reads CASVSVRHNNEQFF. The CDR3 nucleotides are TGTGCCAGCGTTTCCGTGAGACATAACAATGAGCAGTTCTTC.

The V call is TRBV7-9, the J call TRBJ2-1, with D possibly matching TRBD2 (5 bases). There are 12 residues in the CDR3. V lost 4 bases to trimming and J lost 7 bases, with 8 bases between them. Germline CDR1 is SEHNR and CDR2 is FQNEAQ (reference sequence). The CDR3 nucleotides are TGTGCCAGCAGCTCTGGGAGTAATGAGCAGTTCTTC. Translation: CASSSGSNEQFF.

The chain carries TRBV9 and TRBJ1-5; the match to TRBD1 covers 9 bases. The CDR3 totals 17 residues. V shed 4 bases and J 2 bases; nucleotides not matched to a gene: 10. From germline, CDR1 is SGDLS and CDR2 YYNGEE. The CDR3 loop reads CASSSGQGVRGNQPQHF. For the CDR3, the DNA is TGTGCCAGCAGCTCGGGACAGGGTGTACGTGGCAATCAGCCCCAGCATTTT. The variable domain in full, with the rest retrieved from reference TRBV9 and TRBJ1-5, is DSGVTQTPKHLITATGQRVTLRCSPRSGDLSVYWYQQSLDQGLQFLIQYYNGEERAKGNILERFSAQQFPDLHSELNLSSLELGDSALYFCASSSGQGVRGNQPQHFGDGTRLSIL.

The rearrangement links TRBV28 to TRBJ1-4; perhaps TRBD1 as D (6 bases). This CDR3 has 16 residues. Germline V CDR1 and CDR2: MDHEN, SYDVKM. V was pared by 4 bases and J by 4 bases, with 16 bases between. As DNA, the CDR3 is TGTGCCAGCAGTTCACGACCCGACAGGATTAATGAAAAACTGTTTTTT. Protein sequence: CASSSRPDRINEKLFF.

This clone was seen more than once but under ten times. V gene TRBV6-1 combines with J gene TRBJ2-7; D uncertain. This CDR3 has 13 amino acids. Germline V gives CDR1 MNHNS, CDR2 SASEGT. Trimming took 8 bases from V and 0 from J, leaving 11 bases between them. CDR3 amino acids: CASSNTNSYEQYF. The CDR3 coding sequence is TGTGCCAGCTCTAACACTAACTCCTACGAGCAGTACTTC.

The rearrangement uses TRBV5-1 and TRBJ2-5, with TRBD2 matching 7 bases. The CDR3 has 16 residues. Germline loops: CDR1 SGHRS, CDR2 YFSETQ. The V and J ends lost 6 bases and 5 bases, in that order; junction bases with no gene match: 16. In nucleotides, the CDR3 is TGCGCCAGCATCCACTTAGCGGGTGGGACCGTGGAGACCCAGTACTTC. Amino acid sequence: CASIHLAGGTVETQYF.

This chain links TRBV5-1 with TRBJ2-5; 11 bases match TRBD2. The junction had 7 bases not matched to a gene; V was cut back by 4 bases and J by 5 bases. The CDR3 is 15 amino acids. Germline V lookup: CDR1 SGHRS, CDR2 YFSETQ. CDR3 protein: CASSVRLAGRETQYF. The CDR3 DNA reads TGCGCCAGCAGCGTCAGACTAGCGGGGAGGGAGACCCAGTACTTC.

CDR3 in DNA: TGCAGCGTTGAAGATGGCAGGGATGACACCATATATTTT. Amino acid sequence: CSVEDGRDDTIYF. The rearrangement uses TRBV29-1 and TRBJ1-3, with D possibly being TRBD1 (5 bases). The CDR3 totals 13 residues. The V and J ends lost 0 bases and 8 bases respectively, with 11 bases between them. CDR1 and CDR2 (germline): SQVTM, ANQGSEA.

About this clone: At one of its ends the junction is not consistent with the germline gene, which may arise from a read error. The rearrangement links TRBV11-2 to TRBJ2-6; the D gene is possibly TRBD1 (5 bases). CDR3 size: 15 residues. Germline CDR1 SGHAT, CDR2 FQNNGV. The CDR3 DNA sequence: TGTGCCAGCAGCTTAGTACGGTCTGGGGCCAACGGCCTGACTTTC. Its translation: CASSLVRSGANGLTF.